This T cell receptor (beta chain) originates from a study of molecular identifiers for immune sequencing clone quantification. Turning to the study itself: Replicates partitioned RNA from around 18,000 or 91,000 naive CD8 cells into five parts, sequencing four.

Germline V CDR1 and CDR2: SEHNR, FQNEAQ (reference sequence). The CDR3 has 16 amino acids. Bulk libraries came from a prior protocol with listed TCR primers. TCRdb recomputed calls from the PCR reads with MiXCR, one row per CDR3 protein. The table includes under 600,000 distinct CDR3 sequences, around 23% detected once. As to this clonotype: With a much larger clone just one base away, this may be a read error.

The authors gated naive CD8 T cells as CD8+CD4-CCR7+CD45RA+ for sorting. The material sequenced was naive CD8+ T cells from blood, with Jurkat cell RNA spiked in. As for subset: FACS-sorted CD8+CD4-CCR7+CD45RA+ naive T cells. The gene calls are TRBV7-9 and TRBJ2-3, with D possibly matching TRBD1 (5 bases). The TCR sequence derives from a human donor in good health. Some libraries in this study had Jurkat cell RNA spiked in. The CDR3 here is CASGLTTGVGTDTQYF. The CDR3 DNA follows: TGTGCCAGCGGCTTAACCACAGGCGTTGGCACAGATACGCAGTATTTT.